The TCR beta chain under discussion was sequenced for a study of cytomegalovirus exposure and HLA in healthy donors. Study results and limitations: Trimming of TCR beta V- and J-genes showed a link, identified in a later analysis, to a missense DCLRE1C variant. CMV antigen specificity was confirmed in vitro for a few CMV-associated chains. Most sequenced TCRs were rare (though some public TCRs occurred in many donors).

The V and J ends lost 0 bases and 6 bases respectively, with 6 bases between them. Germline V CDR1 and CDR2: SGHTA, FQGNSA. This CDR3 has 13 amino acids. Participants comprised healthy donors of bone marrow. The study ran its PCR with 60 Vbeta and 13 Jbeta primers. Only in-frame clones appear in the TCRdb table, and some are missing; sequencing was by immunoSEQ multiplex PCR. In the table there are 55,000 to 75,000 clones, approximately 70% of which are singletons. With regard to this clone: As yet, its antigen is unknown.

This chain links TRBV7-2 with TRBJ2-1; the D gene is possibly TRBD2 (5 bases). The sequence derives from a man in his forties in good health and CMV-seropositive. Sequenced sample: PBMCs. The DNA of the CDR3 is TGTGCCAGCAGCTTAGCAGCGGTCAATGAGCAGTTCTTC. It codes for CASSLAAVNEQFF.